These T cell receptor beta chains were read from a single sample in a study of blood T cell repertoires in COVID-19. Produced via immunoSEQ multiplex PCR; TCRdb's table is partial and in-frame only. This table has around 250,000 clones, roughly 79% appearing once. The sequenced material came from PBMCs or T cells enriched from blood (not recorded which). The receptors here all came from a man aged 35-49 years who had recovered from COVID-19. CDR3s include the opening cysteine and the closing phenylalanine or tryptophan. D genes are given only for firm matches. Clone size is shown for a subset of rows, as once, few, many or a class of expanded clone.

j_call	v_call	clone_size	d_call	cdr3_aa	cdr3_nt
TRBJ2-3	TRBV9	once	TRBD2	CASGGLAGTDTQYF	TGTGCCAGCGGAGGACTAGCGGGCACAGATACGCAGTATTTT
TRBJ2-1	TRBV2	few	.	CASRTRLVSNEQFF	TGTGCCAGCAGGACACGACTAGTCTCCAATGAGCAGTTCTTC
TRBJ2-3	TRBV30	once	.	CAWSPRGTFGADTQYF	TGTGCCTGGAGCCCACGGGGGACTTTCGGCGCAGATACGCAGTATTTT
TRBJ2-7	TRBV3-1/TRBV3-2	.	TRBD2	CASSQGGGREQYF	TGTGCCAGCAGCCAAGGAGGCGGGAGGGAGCAGTACTTC
TRBJ2-2	TRBV2	.	TRBD2	CASSVATSGGYTGELFF	TGTGCCAGCAGTGTTGCTACTAGCGGGGGCTACACCGGGGAGCTGTTTTTT
TRBJ2-1	TRBV28	.	TRBD2	CASRPVSGPPYNEQFF	TGTGCCAGCAGACCTGTTAGCGGGCCTCCCTACAATGAGCAGTTCTTC
TRBJ2-2	TRBV19	few	.	CATKGLNTGELFF	TGTGCCACCAAGGGACTTAACACCGGGGAGCTGTTTTTT
TRBJ2-5	TRBV2	.	.	CASSRQIETQYF	TGTGCCAGCAGTCGACAGATAGAGACCCAGTACTTC
TRBJ1-1	TRBV6-1	once	.	CASRWDNEAFF	TGTGCCAGCAGGTGGGACAATGAAGCTTTCTTT
TRBJ2-1	TRBV10-1	once	.	CASSEYRLNEQFF	TGCGCCAGCAGTGAGTACCGACTCAATGAGCAGTTCTTC
TRBJ1-1	TRBV19	.	TRBD1	CASSTSGQGSAEAFF	TGTGCCAGTAGTACCTCCGGACAGGGGTCGGCAGAAGCTTTCTTT
TRBJ2-5	TRBV7-2	.	TRBD2	CASSFRSGSGVETQYF	TGTGCCAGCAGCTTTAGGAGCGGTAGCGGGGTGGAGACCCAGTACTTC
TRBJ2-5	TRBV11-3	.	.	CASSSEPRETQYF	TGTGCCAGCAGCTCAGAACCCAGAGAGACCCAGTACTTC
TRBJ2-3	TRBV10-3	.	.	CATLGGPSTDTQYF	TGTGCCACCCTGGGGGGTCCCAGCACAGATACGCAGTATTTT
TRBJ1-1	TRBV23-1	.	TRBD1	CASSQKPGQGAEAFF	TGCGCCAGCAGTCAAAAACCGGGACAGGGGGCTGAAGCTTTCTTT
TRBJ2-6	TRBV29-1	once	TRBD1	CSVEGQRGSGANVLTF	TGCAGCGTTGAGGGACAGCGAGGCTCTGGGGCCAACGTCCTGACTTTC
TRBJ1-6	TRBV7-8	.	.	CASSPLVVGTSPLHF	TGTGCCAGCAGCCCACTAGTGGTCGGCACCTCACCCCTCCACTTT
TRBJ1-2	TRBV3-1/TRBV3-2	once	.	CASTSGETNYGYTF	TGTGCCAGCACTTCCGGGGAGACCAACTATGGCTACACCTTC
TRBJ1-1	TRBV7-9	.	TRBD1	CASSSNPGQVITEAFF	TGTGCCAGCAGCTCAAATCCAGGACAGGTTATCACTGAAGCTTTCTTT
TRBJ2-7	TRBV4-1	.	.	CASSLRGLGSREQYF	TGCGCCAGCAGTCTAAGAGGGTTGGGGTCGAGGGAGCAGTACTTC
TRBJ2-3	TRBV4-3	.	TRBD1	CASSQDAPGGRDTQYF	TGCGCCAGCAGCCAAGATGCGCCAGGGGGCAGAGATACGCAGTATTTT
TRBJ2-1	TRBV18	few	TRBD1	CASSPRTGGYNEQFF	TGTGCCAGCTCACCACGAACAGGGGGCTACAATGAGCAGTTCTTC
TRBJ1-2	TRBV11-2	.	.	CASSLPPGAPEGYTF	TGTGCCAGCAGCTTACCTCCAGGGGCCCCCGAAGGCTACACCTTC
TRBJ1-1	TRBV7-9	once	.	CASRTGWQNTEAFF	TGTGCCAGCCGGACTGGATGGCAGAACACTGAAGCTTTCTTT
TRBJ1-1	TRBV18	.	TRBD1	CASSLLTGAYTEAFF	TGTGCCAGCTCACTCCTGACAGGGGCATACACTGAAGCTTTCTTT
TRBJ1-6	TRBV2	once	.	CASSEAGGQNSPLHF	TGTGCCAGCAGTGAAGCGGGGGGTCAGAATTCACCCCTCCACTTT
TRBJ2-7	TRBV6-1	.	.	CASSEVQRTYEQYF	TGTGCCAGCAGTGAAGTACAGCGGACCTACGAGCAGTACTTC
TRBJ1-6	TRBV9	.	.	CASSTGYNSPLHF	TGTGCCAGCAGTACAGGCTATAATTCACCCCTCCACTTT
TRBJ1-5	TRBV24-1	.	.	CATSKAQNNQPQHF	TGTGCCACCTCTAAAGCACAGAACAATCAGCCCCAGCATTTT
TRBJ2-5	TRBV6-4	once	TRBD2	CASSDVGPSGRGQETQYF	TGTGCCAGCAGTGACGTGGGTCCTAGCGGGAGAGGACAAGAGACCCAGTACTTC
TRBJ1-2	TRBV3-1/TRBV3-2	.	.	CASSQGNANYGYTF	TGTGCCAGCAGCCAGGGCAACGCTAACTATGGCTACACCTTC
TRBJ1-5	TRBV5-1	.	.	CASSTQGGDNQPQHF	TGCGCCAGCTCTACCCAGGGAGGGGATAATCAGCCCCAGCATTTT
TRBJ1-1	TRBV9	.	TRBD1	CASSAGTGNTEAFF	TGTGCCAGCAGCGCTGGGACAGGAAACACTGAAGCTTTCTTT
TRBJ2-2	TRBV3-1/TRBV3-2	once	TRBD2	CASSRPSGGNRGAVF	TGTGCCAGCAGCCGACCCAGCGGGGGGAACCGGGGAGCTGTTTTT
TRBJ2-7	TRBV4-1	.	TRBD1	CASSPQGTGAYEQYF	TGCGCCAGCAGCCCCCAGGGGACAGGGGCCTACGAGCAGTACTTC
TRBJ1-1	TRBV6-1	.	.	CASSGRTANTEAFF	TGTGCCAGCAGTGGACGGACAGCGAACACTGAAGCTTTCTTT
TRBJ2-3	TRBV27	once	TRBD2	CASSKASGGADTQYF	TGTGCCAGCAGTAAGGCTAGCGGGGGTGCAGATACGCAGTATTTT
TRBJ2-3	TRBV27	.	.	CASSQNAGSPQYF	TGTGCCAGCAGTCAAAATGCGGGTTCGCCGCAGTATTTT
TRBJ2-7	TRBV29-1	.	TRBD2	CSISPSGRSEQYF	TGCAGCATTAGTCCTAGCGGGAGAAGCGAGCAGTACTTC
TRBJ1-2	TRBV4-3	.	TRBD1	CASSQDLARGGNYGYTF	TGCGCCAGCAGCCAAGATCTGGCTCGAGGGGGCAACTATGGCTACACCTTC
TRBJ2-1	TRBV27	.	TRBD1	CASSTPRKHTEGQGFFF	TGTGCCAGCAGTACCCCCAGAAAACACACCGAGGGACAGGGGTTTTTCTTC
TRBJ2-3	TRBV5-4	.	TRBD2	CASSSGAGGSTDTQYF	TGTGCCAGCAGCTCCGGGGCGGGGGGAAGCACAGATACGCAGTATTTT
TRBJ2-2	TRBV2	.	.	CASSGQGKAGELFF	TGTGCCAGCAGTGGGCAGGGGAAGGCCGGGGAGCTGTTTTTT
TRBJ2-7	TRBV19	.	TRBD1	CASSLGQGRSYEQYF	TGTGCCAGTAGTCTCGGACAGGGCCGCTCCTACGAGCAGTACTTC
TRBJ1-5	TRBV28	.	.	CASSFLGQTNQPQHF	TGTGCCAGCAGTTTCCTTGGACAGACAAATCAGCCCCAGCATTTT
TRBJ1-3	TRBV6-5	.	.	CASRPHGQVGNTIYF	TGTGCCAGCAGACCCCATGGGCAAGTCGGAAACACCATATATTTT
TRBJ1-1	TRBV18	.	TRBD1	CASSPFTGGEGTEAFF	TGTGCCAGCTCACCTTTTACAGGGGGCGAAGGTACTGAAGCTTTCTTT
TRBJ1-6	TRBV28	.	TRBD1	CASRVDRANSPLHF	TGTGCCAGCAGGGTTGACAGGGCCAATTCACCCCTCCACTTT
TRBJ1-1	TRBV19	.	.	CASSERHTTEAFF	TGTGCCAGTAGCGAGCGGCATACCACTGAAGCTTTCTTT
TRBJ1-6	TRBV18	.	TRBD1	CASSPLTGNNSPLHF	TGTGCCAGCTCGCCTTTGACAGGGAACAATTCACCCCTCCACTTT
TRBJ1-1	TRBV5-1	.	TRBD1	CASSLRGQGDTEAFF	TGCGCCAGCAGCTTGAGGGGACAGGGGGACACTGAAGCTTTCTTT
TRBJ1-1	TRBV4-2	few	.	CASSPGHNNAEAFF	TGTGCCAGCAGCCCGGGACACAACAACGCTGAAGCTTTCTTT